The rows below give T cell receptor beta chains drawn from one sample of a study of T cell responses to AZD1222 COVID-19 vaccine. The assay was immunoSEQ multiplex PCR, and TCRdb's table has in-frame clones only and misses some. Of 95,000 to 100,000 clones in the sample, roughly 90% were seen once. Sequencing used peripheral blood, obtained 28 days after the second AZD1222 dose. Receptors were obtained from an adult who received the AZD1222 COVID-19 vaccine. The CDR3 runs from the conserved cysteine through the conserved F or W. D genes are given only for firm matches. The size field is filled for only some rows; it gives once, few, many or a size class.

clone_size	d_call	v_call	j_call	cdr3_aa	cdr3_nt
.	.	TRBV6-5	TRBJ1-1	CASSYSMAGANTEAFF	TGTGCCAGCAGTTACTCGATGGCAGGGGCAAATACTGAAGCTTTCTTT
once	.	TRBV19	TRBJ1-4	CASSIPGTRREKLFF	TGTGCCAGTAGTATACCCGGGACCCGAAGGGAAAAACTGTTTTTT
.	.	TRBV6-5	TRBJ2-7	CASSPTGTYEQYF	TGTGCCAGCAGCCCCACAGGGACCTACGAGCAGTACTTC
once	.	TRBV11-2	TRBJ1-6	CASSLAPGPAPLHF	TGTGCCAGCAGCTTAGCACCGGGACCCGCACCCCTCCACTTT
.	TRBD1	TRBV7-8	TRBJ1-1	CASSRDRGRSEAFF	TGTGCCAGCAGCCGGGACAGGGGGCGGTCAGAAGCTTTCTTT
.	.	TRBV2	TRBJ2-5	CASLGGEWETQYF	TGTGCCAGCCTTGGAGGGGAGTGGGAGACCCAGTACTTC
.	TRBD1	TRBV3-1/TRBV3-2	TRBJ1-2	CASSRGQGGTNYGYTF	TGTGCCAGCAGCCGGGGACAGGGCGGGACTAACTATGGCTACACCTTC
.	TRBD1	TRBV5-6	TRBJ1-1	CASSPRDRVLMVEAFF	TGTGCCAGCAGCCCCCGGGACAGGGTTTTGATGGTGGAAGCTTTCTTT
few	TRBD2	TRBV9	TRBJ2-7	CASSPRGAGFALYEQYF	TGTGCCAGCAGCCCCCGGGGAGCGGGATTTGCCCTATACGAGCAGTACTTC
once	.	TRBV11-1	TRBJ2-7	CASSLGALALPYEQYF	TGTGCCAGCAGCTTGGGGGCACTAGCTCTCCCCTACGAGCAGTACTTC
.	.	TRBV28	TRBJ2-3	CASRNRDTSTDTQYF	TGTGCCAGCAGGAACCGGGACACGAGCACAGATACGCAGTATTTT
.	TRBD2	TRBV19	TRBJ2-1	CASSIDLALAGPSFF	TGTGCCAGTAGTATAGATCTAGCACTAGCGGGCCCGTCGTTCTTC
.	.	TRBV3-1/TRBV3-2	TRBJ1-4	CASSRSQGISEKLFF	TGTGCCAGCAGCCGAAGCCAGGGAATTAGTGAAAAACTGTTTTTT
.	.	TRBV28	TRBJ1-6	CASSPALALSPLHF	TGTGCCAGCAGTCCTGCGTTAGCCTTGTCACCCCTCCACTTT
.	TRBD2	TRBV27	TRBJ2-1	CASSPLAGYEQFF	TGTGCCAGCAGTCCCCTAGCGGGATATGAGCAGTTCTTC
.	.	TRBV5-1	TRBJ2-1	CASSLDGRVAEQFF	TGCGCCAGCAGCTTGGATGGCAGGGTGGCTGAGCAGTTCTTC
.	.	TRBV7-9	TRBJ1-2	CASSLDGYGYTF	TGTGCCAGCAGCTTAGATGGATATGGCTACACCTTC
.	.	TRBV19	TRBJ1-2	CASSIDTWTKENYGYTF	TGTGCCAGTAGTATAGATACCTGGACAAAGGAAAACTATGGCTACACCTTC
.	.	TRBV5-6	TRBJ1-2	CASSFREGYTF	TGTGCCAGCAGCTTTCGGGAAGGCTACACCTTC
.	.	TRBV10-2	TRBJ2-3	CASSWASGTDTQYF	TGCGCCAGCAGTTGGGCTAGCGGCACAGATACGCAGTATTTT
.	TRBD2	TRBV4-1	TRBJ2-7	CASSPSPSGSDYEQYF	TGCGCCAGCAGCCCCTCCCCTAGCGGGAGTGACTACGAGCAGTACTTC
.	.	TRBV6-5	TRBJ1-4	CASSPGQSSEKLFF	TGTGCCAGCAGTCCGGGCCAAAGCTCAGAAAAACTGTTTTTT
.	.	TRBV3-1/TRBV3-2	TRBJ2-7	CASSRDRYSYEQYF	TGTGCCAGCAGCCGAGACAGGTACTCCTACGAGCAGTACTTC
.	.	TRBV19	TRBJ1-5	CASSIVSWQPQHF	TGTGCCAGTAGTATTGTAAGTTGGCAGCCCCAGCATTTT
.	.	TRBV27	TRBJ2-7	CASSLKDPLPGYEQYF	TGTGCCAGCAGTTTAAAGGATCCCCTCCCGGGCTACGAGCAGTACTTC
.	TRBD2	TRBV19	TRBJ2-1	CASTKRELDEQFF	TGTGCCAGTACGAAGCGGGAGTTGGATGAGCAGTTCTTC
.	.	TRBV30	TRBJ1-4	CAWSRLATNEKLFF	TGTGCCTGGAGCAGACTTGCAACTAATGAAAAACTGTTTTTT
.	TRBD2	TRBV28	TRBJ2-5	CASSLGLAGVETQYF	TGTGCCAGCAGTTTAGGGCTAGCGGGAGTGGAGACCCAGTACTTC
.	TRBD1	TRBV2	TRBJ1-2	CASSGTGGSYGYTF	TGTGCCAGCAGCGGGACAGGGGGCTCGTATGGCTACACCTTC
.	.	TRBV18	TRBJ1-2	CASSPSARGRPSNYGYTF	TGTGCCAGCTCACCCTCGGCGAGGGGCAGGCCATCTAACTATGGCTACACCTTC
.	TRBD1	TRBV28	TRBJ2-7	CASSPGQGSRELSYEQYF	TGTGCCAGCAGCCCCGGACAGGGTTCGCGAGAACTCTCCTACGAGCAGTACTTC
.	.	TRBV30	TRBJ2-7	CAWSYSSYEQYF	TGTGCCTGGAGTTACAGCTCCTACGAGCAGTACTTC
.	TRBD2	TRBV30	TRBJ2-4	CAWTSGLAKNIQYF	TGTGCCTGGACTAGCGGATTAGCCAAAAACATTCAGTACTTC
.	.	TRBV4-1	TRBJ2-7	CASSQVRATYEQYF	TGCGCCAGCAGCCAAGTCAGGGCTACCTACGAGCAGTACTTC
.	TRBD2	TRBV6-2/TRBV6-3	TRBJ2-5	CASSYTSGRGRETQYF	TGTGCCAGCAGTTACACTAGCGGGAGAGGAAGAGAGACCCAGTACTTC
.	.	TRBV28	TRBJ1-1	CASRVVTEAFF	TGTGCCAGCAGGGTTGTCACTGAAGCTTTCTTT
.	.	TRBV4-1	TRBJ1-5	CASSQGENSNQPQHF	TGCGCCAGCAGCCAAGGGGAAAATAGCAATCAGCCCCAGCATTTT
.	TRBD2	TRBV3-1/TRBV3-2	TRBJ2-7	CASSKGLAQEEQYF	TGTGCCAGCAGCAAGGGACTAGCGCAAGAAGAGCAGTACTTC
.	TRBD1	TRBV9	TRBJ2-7	CASSAETGNGYEQYF	TGTGCCAGCAGCGCTGAGACAGGGAATGGGTACGAGCAGTACTTC
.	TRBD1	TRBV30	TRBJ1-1	CAWSVREGTGEAFF	TGTGCCTGGAGTGTACGGGAGGGGACAGGTGAAGCTTTCTTT
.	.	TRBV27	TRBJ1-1	CASSPSYNTEAFF	TGTGCCAGCAGCCCAAGCTACAACACTGAAGCTTTCTTT
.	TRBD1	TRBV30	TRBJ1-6	CAWGTGDAYNSPLHF	TGTGCCTGGGGAACAGGGGACGCCTATAATTCACCCCTCCACTTT
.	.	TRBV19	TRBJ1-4	CASSTQVGEKLFF	TGTGCCAGTAGTACCCAGGTGGGAGAAAAACTGTTTTTT
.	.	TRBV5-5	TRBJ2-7	CASSPLGEAYEQYF	TGTGCCAGCAGCCCTTTGGGTGAAGCCTACGAGCAGTACTTC
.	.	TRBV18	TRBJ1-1	CASSSQGGENTEAFF	TGTGCCAGCTCATCTCAGGGAGGGGAGAACACTGAAGCTTTCTTT
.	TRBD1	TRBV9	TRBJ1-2	CASTGQGAVIGNYGYTF	TGTGCCAGCACGGGTCAGGGGGCGGTTATTGGTAACTATGGCTACACCTTC
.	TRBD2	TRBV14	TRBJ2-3	CASSQDIASGKPTSTDTQYF	TGTGCCAGCAGCCAAGATATTGCTAGCGGGAAGCCCACTAGCACAGATACGCAGTATTTT
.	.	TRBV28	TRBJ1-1	CASSLQGGRAEAFF	TGTGCCAGCAGTCTACAGGGTGGGAGGGCTGAAGCCTTCTTT
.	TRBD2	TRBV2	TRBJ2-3	CARGGTSGSTDTQYF	TGTGCCAGGGGTGGCACTAGCGGCTCCACAGATACGCAGTATTTT
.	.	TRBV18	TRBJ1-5	CASSPGGRNQPQHF	TGTGCCAGCTCACCGGGCGGTCGCAATCAGCCCCAGCATTTT
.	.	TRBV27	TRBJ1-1	CASSSAPVTEAFF	TGTGCCAGCAGTTCCGCCCCCGTAACTGAAGCTTTCTTT
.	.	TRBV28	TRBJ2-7	CASSGTGVAGRYEQYF	TGTGCCAGCAGTGGCACGGGGGTTGCTGGGAGGTACGAGCAGTACTTC
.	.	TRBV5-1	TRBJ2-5	CASSHKVLQTPKQETQYF	TGCGCCAGCAGCCACAAAGTCCTCCAGACGCCAAAACAAGAGACCCAGTACTTC